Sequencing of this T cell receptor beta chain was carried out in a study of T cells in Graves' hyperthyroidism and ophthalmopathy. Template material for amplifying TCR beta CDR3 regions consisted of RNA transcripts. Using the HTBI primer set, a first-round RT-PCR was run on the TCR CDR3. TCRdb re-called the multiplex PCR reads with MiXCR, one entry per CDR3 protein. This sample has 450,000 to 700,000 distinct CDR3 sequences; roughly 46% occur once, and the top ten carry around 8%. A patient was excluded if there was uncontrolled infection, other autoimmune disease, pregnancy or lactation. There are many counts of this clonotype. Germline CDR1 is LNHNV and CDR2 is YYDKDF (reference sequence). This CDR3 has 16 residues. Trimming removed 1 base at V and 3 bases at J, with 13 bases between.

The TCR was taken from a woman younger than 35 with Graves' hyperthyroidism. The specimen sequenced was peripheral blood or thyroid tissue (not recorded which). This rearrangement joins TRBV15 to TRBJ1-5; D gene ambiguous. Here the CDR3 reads CATSRVGVYANQPQHF. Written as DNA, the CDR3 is TGTGCCACCAGCAGAGTAGGTGTGTACGCCAATCAGCCCCAGCATTTT.